The 31 T cell receptor beta chains in this list originate from one sample, sequenced in a study of blood T cells in healthy people across ages. A second PCR, run for roughly 7 to 12 cycles, used a sample-barcoded 5' primer plus a J-beta primer mix. TCRdb analysed the 5' RACE reads with MiXCR anew, one entry per CDR3 protein. This table holds 850,000 to 1,300,000 distinct CDR3 sequences, less than 50% found once. The sample comprised blood. These receptors all come from a woman aged 55-75 years in good health.

This clonotype was detected a few times. The chain employs TRBV2 and TRBJ2-5; TRBD1 might be the D (6 bases). Trimming removed 2 bases at V and 1 base at J, with 8 bases between. Germline V gene data show CDR1 as SNHLY and CDR2 as FYNNEI. The CDR3 runs to 14 residues. The CDR3 nucleotides read TGTGCCAGCAGTGAAAGGACAGCCCAAGAGACCCAGTACTTC. Translated: CASSERTAQETQYF.

This clonotype came up a few times. The V call is TRBV6-5, the J call TRBJ1-5, with a weak D call TRBD1 (5 bases). CDR3 size: 14 residues. CDR1 is MNHEY, CDR2 SVGAGI, per germline. Trimming stripped 4 bases from V and 3 bases from J, with 10 bases between. This chain's CDR3 is CASSSGTVNQPQHF. CDR3 DNA: TGTGCCAGCAGTTCCGGGACGGTCAATCAGCCCCAGCATTTT.

This clonotype came up a few times. This rearrangement joins TRBV20-1 to TRBJ2-3; TRBD2 aligns across 7 bases. The trim removed 6 bases at V and 2 bases at J, leaving 11 bases unmatched. The CDR3 has 15 amino acids. The germline V gene has CDR1 DFQATT and CDR2 SNEGSKA (reference sequence). The CDR3 region is CSARAGESSTDTQYF. CDR3 in DNA: TGCAGTGCCCGTGCGGGGGAGAGTTCCACAGATACGCAGTATTTT.

The genes are TRBV5-1 and TRBJ2-1, with D hard to call. There are 16 residues in the CDR3. Trimming left V 4 bases short and J 0 bases short, with 14 bases between. Germline V gene sequence: CDR1 SGHRS, CDR2 YFSETQ. CDR3 DNA sequence: TGCGCCAGCAGCCCACTTACGGGTCCCTCCTACAATGAGCAGTTCTTC. Its protein product is CASSPLTGPSYNEQFF.

The chain employs TRBV7-8 and TRBJ2-5, with 12 nucleotides matching TRBD2. The V segment lost 5 bases and the J segment 11 bases; nucleotides outside the gene matches: 9. Germline loops: CDR1 SGHVS, CDR2 FQNEAQ. This CDR3 contains 14 residues. Here the CDR3 reads CASSRTSGAGEQYF. The CDR3 region has the DNA TGTGCCAGCAGCCGGACTAGCGGGGCGGGTGAGCAGTACTTC.

This clonotype was counted a few times. This chain connects TRBV20-1 to TRBJ2-7; 12 bases line up with TRBD2. In germline, CDR1 is DFQATT, CDR2 SNEGSKA (reference sequence). Trimming took 3 bases from V and 0 from J; bases not matched to a gene: 9. This CDR3 has 17 amino acids. CDR3 DNA sequence: TGCAGTGCTAGGGCTCTAGCGGGAGGGCCCTTCTCCTACGAGCAGTACTTC. It specifies CSARALAGGPFSYEQYF.

This chain's CDR3 is CASSFEGGYGYTF. The CDR3, as DNA: TGTGCCAGCAGTTTCGAAGGGGGCTATGGCTACACCTTC. The chain has TRBV12-3 or TRBV12-4 and TRBJ1-2; weak D call: TRBD1 (6 bases). V was cut by 3 bases and J by 4 bases, with 9 bases left in between. This CDR3 contains 13 residues.

The CDR3 sequence is CSVPTGVVTDTQYF. CDR3 nucleotides: TGCAGCGTTCCCACAGGGGTGGTCACAGATACGCAGTATTTT. V and J are TRBV29-1 and TRBJ2-3; 7 bases match TRBD1. V lost 5 bases, J lost 2 bases, and 7 bases stayed unmatched. This CDR3 spans 14 amino acids. The germline gives CDR1 SQVTM, CDR2 ANQGSEA.

The table lists this clonotype with a few counts. The chain recombines TRBV7-9 with TRBJ2-1; 9 positions match TRBD2. Germline values: CDR1 SEHNR, CDR2 FQNEAQ (reference sequence). Trimming removed 10 bases from V and 4 bases from J; junction bases left unmatched: 8. CDR3 length equals 14 residues. The chain's CDR3 is CATSHLAGYNEQFF. The CDR3 coding sequence is TGTGCCACCTCACACCTAGCGGGGTACAATGAGCAGTTCTTC.

This rearrangement joins TRBV20-1 to TRBJ1-6; D gene ambiguous. Between the trimmed V and J ends, which lost 0 bases and 9 bases, there was a span of 9 bases. Germline assignment: CDR1 DFQATT and CDR2 SNEGSKA (reference sequence). This CDR3 spans 13 amino acids. CDR3 nucleotides: TGCAGTGCTAGAGAATTCACGGGTTCACCCCTCCACTTT. Its translation: CSAREFTGSPLHF.

J is TRBJ2-3 and V is TRBV5-1, with TRBD2 identical over 8 bases. Germline trimming cut 4 bases from V and 5 bases from J; bases unmatched to any gene: 9. Germline V gene lookup returns CDR1 SGHRS and CDR2 YFSETQ. The CDR3 is 15 residues long. This chain's CDR3 is CASSPVGLGEDTQYF. CDR3 coding DNA: TGCGCCAGCAGCCCGGTGGGACTAGGGGAAGATACGCAGTATTTT. Full variable domain (missing parts from reference TRBV5-1 and TRBJ2-3): KAGVTQTPRYLIKTRGQQVTLSCSPISGHRSVSWYQQTPGQGLQFLFEYFSETQRNKGNFPGRFSGRQFSNSRSEMNVSTLELGDSALYLCASSPVGLGEDTQYFGPGTRLTVL.

The chain links TRBV4-1 to TRBJ1-1, with D hard to call. CDR3 length: 15 amino acids. Germline V gene sequence: CDR1 MGHRA, CDR2 YSYEKL. Trimming cost V 1 base and J 4 bases, with 13 bases left between them. CDR3 amino acids: CASSQVAGVGTEAFF. Here the CDR3 DNA reads TGCGCCAGCAGCCAAGTGGCCGGGGTGGGCACTGAAGCTTTCTTT.

The V and J genes are TRBV4-1 and TRBJ1-6; no clear D gene. The CDR3 is made up of 16 amino acids. With 3 bases removed from V and 0 bases from J, the gap between germline ends came to 9 bases. Per the germline V gene, CDR1 is MGHRA and CDR2 is YSYEKL. The CDR3 DNA is TGCGCCAGCAGCCACGGACTCAGCTCCTATAATTCACCCCTCCACTTT. Amino acids: CASSHGLSSYNSPLHF.

The chain joins TRBV7-6 to TRBJ1-5, with 7 bases matching TRBD1. The germline gives CDR1 SGHVS, CDR2 FNYEAQ. The CDR3 loop spans 13 amino acids. Trimming at V came to 4 bases and at J to 6 bases, leaving 3 bases not matched to a gene. The DNA for the CDR3 is TGTGCCAGCAGCTCCAGGGGGGGTCAGCCCCAGCATTTT. Amino acids: CASSSRGGQPQHF.

The chain employs TRBV6-1 and TRBJ2-3; 8 nucleotides agree with TRBD2. The CDR3 consists of 16 residues. J gave up 4 bases and V 4 bases, and 10 bases lay outside the gene matches. The germline gives CDR1 MNHNS, CDR2 SASEGT. CDR3 residues: CASSAVAGGRADTQYF. In nucleotides, the CDR3 is TGTGCCAGCAGTGCGGTCGCGGGAGGTCGGGCAGATACGCAGTATTTT.

This clonotype has at least ten counts. The chain is built from TRBV29-1 and TRBJ1-2, with 9 bases identical to TRBD1. The V gene end was trimmed by 6 bases and the J gene end by 6 bases; junction bases not matched to a gene: 11. Germline CDR1 and CDR2: SQVTM and ANQGSEA. The CDR3 contains 14 residues. The CDR3 sequence: CSVDRDRDLDGYTF. In DNA, the CDR3 is TGCAGCGTCGACCGGGACAGGGATTTAGATGGCTACACCTTC.

This rearrangement joins TRBV18 to TRBJ2-3, with D uncertain. The ends were cut back, 1 base at V and 0 bases at J, with 8 bases in the middle. This CDR3 has 15 amino acids. Germline V gives CDR1 KGHSH, CDR2 LQKENI. The CDR3, as DNA: TGTGCCAGCTCACCACGCGGCCATAGCACAGATACGCAGTATTTT. Its protein is CASSPRGHSTDTQYF. Full variable domain (missing parts from reference TRBV18 and TRBJ2-3): NAGVMQNPRHLVRRRGQEARLRCSPMKGHSHVYWYRQLPEEGLKFMVYLQKENIIDESGMPKERFSAEFPKEGPSILRIQQVVRGDSAAYFCASSPRGHSTDTQYFGPGTRLTVL.

The J gene is TRBJ1-2, the V gene TRBV7-8, with D perhaps matching TRBD1 (5 bases). CDR1 SGHVS and CDR2 FQNEAQ come from the germline V gene. This CDR3 comprises 14 residues. Trimming removed 4 bases at V and 8 bases at J, with 17 bases between. CDR3 protein: CASSSVGASGGYTF. As DNA, the CDR3 is TGTGCCAGCAGCTCCGTCGGGGCAAGTGGGGGCTACACCTTC. Drawing the rest from reference TRBV7-8 and TRBJ1-2, the complete variable domain is GAGVSQSPRYKVAKRGQDVALRCDPISGHVSLFWYQQALGQGPEFLTYFQNEAQLDKSGLPSDRFFAERPEGSVSTLKIQRTQQEDSAVYLCASSSVGASGGYTFGSGTRLTVV.

This clonotype was picked up a small number of times. The V call is TRBV7-9, the J call TRBJ1-2; possible D gene TRBD1, 5 bases. The CDR3 length is 16 residues. The germline gives CDR1 SEHNR, CDR2 FQNEAQ (reference sequence). The V end was cut by 5 bases, the J end by 0 bases, with 16 bases between. This chain's CDR3 is CASSPRGGVSNYGYTF. CDR3 DNA: TGTGCCAGCAGCCCCCGGGGGGGGGTTTCTAACTATGGCTACACCTTC.

In DNA form, the CDR3 reads TGTGCCAGCAGCTTAGAGGGTAGCGGGACGCTAAATACGCAGTATTTT. The encoded protein is CASSLEGSGTLNTQYF. V gene TRBV7-9 combines with J gene TRBJ2-3; 8 bases are shared with TRBD2. Germline CDR1 and CDR2: SEHNR and FQNEAQ (reference sequence). The CDR3 has 16 amino acids. Losses at the gene ends were 1 base for V and 7 bases for J; bases not matched to a gene: 10. Using reference TRBV7-9 and TRBJ2-3 for the parts outside the CDR3, the full variable domain is DTGVSQNPRHKITKRGQNVTFRCDPISEHNRLYWYRQTLGQGPEFLTYFQNEAQLEKSRLLSDRFSAERPKGSFSTLEIQRTEQGDSAMYLCASSLEGSGTLNTQYFGPGTRLTVL.

About this clonotype: It may be a read error: a sequence one base away is much more abundant. V and J are TRBV20-1 and TRBJ2-5; 7 nucleotides match TRBD1. The CDR3 covers 15 residues. CDR1 is DFQATT and CDR2 is SNEGSKA in the germline V gene (reference sequence). CDR3 nucleotide sequence: TGCGGTGCTAGAGACCCGGGACAGAACCCGGAGACCCAGTACTTC. It yields the protein CGARDPGQNPETQYF.

The gene calls are TRBV7-6 and TRBJ1-5; possibly TRBD1 for D (5 bases). The CDR3 sequence is 15 residues long. Trimming took 6 bases from V and 1 from J, leaving 13 bases between them. The germline gives CDR1 SGHVS, CDR2 FNYEAQ. The CDR3 protein is CASSSGTPSNQPQHF. For the CDR3, the DNA is TGTGCCAGCAGTTCCGGGACCCCCAGCAATCAGCCCCAGCATTTT.

This clonotype was picked up a small number of times. The V and J genes are TRBV12-3 or TRBV12-4 and TRBJ1-1; 9 bases fit TRBD1. This CDR3 has 13 amino acids. Trimming at V came to 6 bases and at J to 5 bases, leaving 4 bases not matched to a gene. CDR3 residues: CASSRGTGTEAFF. CDR3 bases: TGTGCCAGCAGCCGGGGGACAGGGACTGAAGCTTTCTTT.

This clonotype was seen more than once but under ten times. This chain links TRBV21-1 with TRBJ2-5; the DNA was not used to check the table's D call, TRBD1. TRBV21-1 is a pseudogene segment. The CDR3 is made up of 18 amino acids. The chain's CDR3 is CASSKGKEPGPPVETQYF. The CDR3 DNA sequence: TGTGCCAGCAGCAAAGGGAAGGAACCGGGACCGCCCGTGGAGACCCAGTACTTC.

Concerning this clonotype: A much bigger clone sits one base away, suggesting this may be a read error. For the CDR3, the DNA is TGTGCCAGCAGCAAAGGACAGGGGATTTACGATGAGCAGTACTTC. It encodes CASSKGQGIYDEQYF. The genes are TRBV21-1 and TRBJ2-5; no check of the table's D call, TRBD1, against the DNA was made. TRBV21-1 constitutes a pseudogene. The CDR3 length is 15 residues.

This clonotype came up a few times. V gene TRBV20-1 combines with J gene TRBJ2-7; 7 bases are a match to TRBD2. CDR3 length: 13 residues. J gave up 4 bases and V 6 bases, and 9 bases lay outside the gene matches. Germline V CDR1 and CDR2: DFQATT, SNEGSKA (reference sequence). The CDR3 reads CSAISGSRYEQYF. CDR3 sequence (DNA): TGCAGTGCGATTAGCGGGTCCCGGTACGAGCAGTACTTC.

The chain links TRBV10-2 to TRBJ2-3, with a tentative D call TRBD1 (5 bases). CDR1 is WSHSY, CDR2 SAAADI, per germline. This CDR3 spans 11 amino acids. The V end was cut by 7 bases, the J end by 6 bases, with 8 bases between. The CDR3 region is CASTQEDTQYF. As DNA, the CDR3 is TGCGCCAGCACACAGGAGGATACGCAGTATTTT.

The chain is built from TRBV5-5 and TRBJ2-1; TRBD1 agrees at 11 bases. V shed 6 bases, J shed 7 bases, and the junction held 12 bases outside the gene matches. Germline CDR1 is SGHKS and CDR2 is YYEKEE (reference sequence). This CDR3 is 16 amino acids long. CDR3 loop: CASNYGWTGGYNEQFF. CDR3 bases: TGTGCCAGCAACTATGGCTGGACAGGGGGCTATAATGAGCAGTTCTTC.

This clonotype appeared a few times. The gene calls are TRBV20-1 and TRBJ2-1, with D possibly being TRBD1 or TRBD2 (6 bases each). Germline V gene data show CDR1 as DFQATT and CDR2 as SNEGSKA (reference sequence). CDR3 size: 18 residues. The V end lost 0 bases, the J end lost 0 bases, and 18 bases lay between the germline ends. CDR3 coding DNA: TGCAGTGCTAGAGATGAAGTGAGGGGGACTCTCTCCTACAATGAGCAGTTCTTC. Amino acids: CSARDEVRGTLSYNEQFF.

The sample holds one count of this clonotype. The V and J genes are TRBV6-2 or TRBV6-3 and TRBJ2-2, with D possibly matching TRBD2 (5 bases). The germline gives CDR1 MNHEY, CDR2 SVGEGT. The V end lost 6 bases, the J end lost 6 bases, and 8 bases lay between the germline ends. The length of the CDR3 is 12 residues. The CDR3 DNA reads TGTGCCAGCAGACCACTAGCCGGGGAGCTGTTTTTT. Its translation is CASRPLAGELFF.

The chain carries TRBV12-3 or TRBV12-4 and TRBJ2-4; 9 nucleotides agree with TRBD2. Trimming took 5 bases from V and 13 from J; bases not matched to a gene: 15. CDR3 length: 15 amino acids. Here the CDR3 reads CASSETSGQTGEQYF. The CDR3 DNA follows: TGTGCCAGCAGTGAGACTAGCGGCCAAACGGGAGAGCAGTACTTC.